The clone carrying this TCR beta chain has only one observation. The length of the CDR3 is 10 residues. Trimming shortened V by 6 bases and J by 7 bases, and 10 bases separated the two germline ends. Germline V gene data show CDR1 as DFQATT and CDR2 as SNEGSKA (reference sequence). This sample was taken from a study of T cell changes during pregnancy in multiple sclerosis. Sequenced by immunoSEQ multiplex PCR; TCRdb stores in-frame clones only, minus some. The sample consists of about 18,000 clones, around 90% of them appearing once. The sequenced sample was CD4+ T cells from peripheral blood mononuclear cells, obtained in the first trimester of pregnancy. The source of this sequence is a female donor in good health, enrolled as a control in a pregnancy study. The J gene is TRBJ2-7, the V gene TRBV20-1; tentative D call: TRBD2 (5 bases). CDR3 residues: CSAVEGEQYF. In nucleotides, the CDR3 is TGCAGTGCGGTCGAGGGTGAGCAGTACTTC.